This entry features one T cell receptor (beta chain) sequence. Antigen: not known. The sample is drawn from a study of shared clonotypes between healthy human individuals. Study-wide points: The study found about 4.6% of naive CD4 clonotypes shared across a handful of donors.

This CDR3 has 13 residues. V dropped 2 bases and J dropped 5 bases, with 9 bases sitting between them. Germline V gene sequence: CDR1 MDHEN, CDR2 SYDVKM. Sequenced by immunoSEQ multiplex PCR; TCRdb stores in-frame clones only, minus some. This table holds a few hundred thousand clones, about 97% found once. The V gene is TRBV28, the J gene TRBJ1-2; TRBD1 might be the D (5 bases). The clonotype originates from a woman aged 25-40 years in good health. Sequenced input: naive CD4+ T cells sorted from blood. Specified subset: CD45RA+ positively selected. In nucleotides, the CDR3 is TGTGCCAGCAGTTTACAGGAGGGGTATGGCTACACCTTC. Translating it yields CASSLQEGYGYTF.